This is a list of T cell receptor beta chains from one sample in a study of cytomegalovirus exposure and HLA in healthy donors. Profiled with immunoSEQ multiplex PCR; TCRdb holds only in-frame clones, not every one. The table lists about 78,000 clones, approximately 88% of them singletons, with 2% to 3% in the top ten. The sample was PBMCs. Receptors originate from a woman aged 45-65 years in good health and CMV-seronegative. Each CDR3 is given with its conserved first and last residue. The D gene is left open where the match is weak. Size is stated for part of the rows, as once, few or many counts, or as a class when the clone is expanded.

NA	TRBD1	TRBV27	TRBJ1-5	CARRGQGRNRGNQPQHF	TGTGCCCGCCGTGGACAGGGGAGAAATCGGGGCAATCAGCCCCAGCATTTT
NA	TRBD1	TRBV27	TRBJ2-6	CASSGTGVPGANVLTF	TGTGCCAGCAGCGGGACAGGAGTTCCGGGGGCCAACGTCCTGACTTTC
NA	TRBD2	TRBV7-9	TRBJ2-7	CASSLELAGTYEQYF	TGTGCCAGCAGCTTAGAGCTAGCGGGCACCTACGAGCAGTACTTC
few	NA	TRBV10-3	TRBJ1-5	CAISESWAQPQHF	TGTGCCATCAGTGAGTCCTGGGCGCAGCCCCAGCATTTT
NA	NA	TRBV10-3	TRBJ2-3	CAISGGTFTDTQYF	TGTGCCATCAGTGGTGGGACATTCACAGATACGCAGTATTTT
NA	NA	TRBV5-4	TRBJ1-1	CAETQGNTEAFF	TGTGCCGAGACACAGGGGAACACTGAAGCTTTCTTT
NA	NA	TRBV4-3	TRBJ1-1	CASSQDRGQFMNTEAFF	TGCGCCAGCAGCCAAGACCGTGGACAGTTTATGAACACTGAAGCTTTCTTT
NA	NA	TRBV28	TRBJ2-7	CASSQAGSTDYEQYF	TGTGCCAGCAGTCAGGCAGGCTCAACGGACTACGAGCAGTACTTC
once	TRBD1	TRBV9	TRBJ1-4	CASSVTARQGAREKLFF	TGTGCCAGCAGCGTCACTGCCCGACAGGGGGCGCGAGAAAAACTGTTTTTT
NA	NA	TRBV2	TRBJ2-7	CASMGDYRSYEQYF	TGTGCCAGCATGGGAGACTATCGGTCCTACGAGCAGTACTTC
NA	NA	TRBV30	TRBJ1-6	CAWSLLSSYNSPLHF	TGTGCCTGGAGTTTACTGAGCTCCTATAATTCACCCCTCCACTTT
NA	TRBD2	TRBV5-6	TRBJ2-7	CASSLLSSGSNEQYF	TGTGCCAGCAGCTTGTTGTCTAGCGGGAGTAACGAGCAGTACTTC
NA	NA	TRBV2	TRBJ1-5	CASRDSVNQPQHF	TGTGCCAGCAGGGACAGCGTAAATCAGCCCCAGCATTTT
NA	TRBD2	TRBV28	TRBJ2-7	CASSLTLAGVEQYF	TGTGCCAGCAGTTTAACACTAGCGGGAGTCGAGCAGTACTTC